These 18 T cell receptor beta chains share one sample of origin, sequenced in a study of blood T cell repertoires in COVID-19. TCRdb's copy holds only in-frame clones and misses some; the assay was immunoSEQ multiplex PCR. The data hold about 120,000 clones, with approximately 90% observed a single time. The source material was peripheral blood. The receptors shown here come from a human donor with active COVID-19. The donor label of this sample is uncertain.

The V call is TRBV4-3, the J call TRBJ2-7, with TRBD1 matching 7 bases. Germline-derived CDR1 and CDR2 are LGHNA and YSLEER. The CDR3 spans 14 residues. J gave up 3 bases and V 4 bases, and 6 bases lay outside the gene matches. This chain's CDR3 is CASSRSHRGYEQYF. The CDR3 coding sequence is TGCGCCAGCAGCCGAAGCCACAGGGGCTACGAGCAGTACTTC.

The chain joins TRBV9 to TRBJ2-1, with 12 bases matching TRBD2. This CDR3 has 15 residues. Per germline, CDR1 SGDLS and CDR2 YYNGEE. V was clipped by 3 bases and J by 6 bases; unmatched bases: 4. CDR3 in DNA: TGTGCCAGCAGCGGCCTAGCGGGGGGGATCAATGAGCAGTTCTTC. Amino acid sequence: CASSGLAGGINEQFF. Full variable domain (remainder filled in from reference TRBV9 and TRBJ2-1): DSGVTQTPKHLITATGQRVTLRCSPRSGDLSVYWYQQSLDQGLQFLIQYYNGEERAKGNILERFSAQQFPDLHSELNLSSLELGDSALYFCASSGLAGGINEQFFGPGTRLTVL.

The CDR3 here is CASSFAGNSGGALDTQYF. The CDR3, as DNA: TGTGCCAGCAGTTTCGCCGGAAATAGCGGGGGGGCCTTAGATACGCAGTATTTT. This rearrangement joins TRBV6-2 or TRBV6-3 to TRBJ2-3; 11 bases match TRBD2. Germline V CDR1 and CDR2: MNHEY, SVGEGT. V gave up 4 bases and J gave up 5 bases; unmatched junction bases: 14. CDR3 length: 18 amino acids.

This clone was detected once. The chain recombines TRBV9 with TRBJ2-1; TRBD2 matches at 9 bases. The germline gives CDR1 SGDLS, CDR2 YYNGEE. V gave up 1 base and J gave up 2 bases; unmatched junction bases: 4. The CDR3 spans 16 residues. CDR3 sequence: CASSVRERGAYNEQFF. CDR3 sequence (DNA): TGTGCCAGCAGCGTACGTGAGCGGGGGGCCTACAATGAGCAGTTCTTC.

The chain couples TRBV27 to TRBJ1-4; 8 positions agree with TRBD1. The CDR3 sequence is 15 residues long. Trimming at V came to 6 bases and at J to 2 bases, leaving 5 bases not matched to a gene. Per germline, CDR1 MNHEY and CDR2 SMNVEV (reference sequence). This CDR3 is CASRTGGVTNEKLFF. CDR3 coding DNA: TGTGCCAGCAGAACAGGGGGTGTGACTAATGAAAAACTGTTTTTT.

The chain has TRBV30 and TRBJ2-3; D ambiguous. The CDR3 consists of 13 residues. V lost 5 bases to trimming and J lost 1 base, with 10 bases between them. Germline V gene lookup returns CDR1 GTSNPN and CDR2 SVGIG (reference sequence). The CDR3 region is CAWSSRGTDTQYF. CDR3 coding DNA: TGTGCCTGGTCGTCACGCGGCACAGATACGCAGTATTTT.

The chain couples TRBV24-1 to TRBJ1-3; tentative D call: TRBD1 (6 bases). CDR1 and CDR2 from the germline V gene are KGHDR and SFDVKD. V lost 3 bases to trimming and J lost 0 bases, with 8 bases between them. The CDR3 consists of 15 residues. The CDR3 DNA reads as TGTGCCACCAGTGATCAGGGGAGCTCTGGAAACACCATATATTTT. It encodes CATSDQGSSGNTIYF.

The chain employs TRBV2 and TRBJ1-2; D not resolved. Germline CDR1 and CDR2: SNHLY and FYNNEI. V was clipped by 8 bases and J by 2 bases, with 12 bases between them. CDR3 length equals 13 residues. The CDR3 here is CASLAGFNYGYTF. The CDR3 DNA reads TGTGCCAGCCTTGCGGGCTTCAACTATGGCTACACCTTC.

The CDR3 loop is CASSYFQNTEAFF. CDR3 bases: TGTGCCAGCAGTTATTTCCAGAACACTGAAGCTTTCTTT. The chain carries TRBV6-2 or TRBV6-3 and TRBJ1-1, with no clear D. The CDR3 consists of 13 residues. The germline CDR1 and CDR2 sequences are MNHEY and SVGEGT. V lost 3 bases to trimming and J lost 1 base, with 6 bases between them.

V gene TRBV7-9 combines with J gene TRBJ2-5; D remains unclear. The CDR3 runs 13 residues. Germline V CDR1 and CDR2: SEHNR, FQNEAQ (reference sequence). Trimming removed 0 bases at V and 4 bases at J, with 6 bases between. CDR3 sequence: CASSLAGSETQYF. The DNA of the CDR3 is TGTGCCAGCAGCTTAGCCGGGTCAGAGACCCAGTACTTC.

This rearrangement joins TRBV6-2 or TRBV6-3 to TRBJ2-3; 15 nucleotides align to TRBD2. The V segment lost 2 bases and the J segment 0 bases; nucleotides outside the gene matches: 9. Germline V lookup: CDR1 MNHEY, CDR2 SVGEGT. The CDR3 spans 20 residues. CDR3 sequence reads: CASSYPGTSGGTGSTDTQYF. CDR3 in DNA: TGTGCCAGCAGTTACCCGGGGACTAGCGGGGGGACAGGGAGCACAGATACGCAGTATTTT.

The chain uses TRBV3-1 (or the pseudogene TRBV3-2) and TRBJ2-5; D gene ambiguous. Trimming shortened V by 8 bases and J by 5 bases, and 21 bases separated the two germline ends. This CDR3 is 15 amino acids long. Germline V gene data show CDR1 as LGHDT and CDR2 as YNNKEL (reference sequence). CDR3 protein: CASGLGLGMRETQYF. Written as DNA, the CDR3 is TGTGCCAGCGGTCTGGGTCTAGGTATGCGGGAGACCCAGTACTTC.

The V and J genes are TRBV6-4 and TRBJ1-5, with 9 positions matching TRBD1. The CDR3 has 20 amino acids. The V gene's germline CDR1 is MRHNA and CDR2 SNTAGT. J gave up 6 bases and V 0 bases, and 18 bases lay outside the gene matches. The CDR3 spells CASSDSLGGSGQGGSQPQHF. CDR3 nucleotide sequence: TGTGCCAGCAGTGACTCTTTAGGGGGGTCGGGACAGGGAGGTTCTCAGCCCCAGCATTTT.

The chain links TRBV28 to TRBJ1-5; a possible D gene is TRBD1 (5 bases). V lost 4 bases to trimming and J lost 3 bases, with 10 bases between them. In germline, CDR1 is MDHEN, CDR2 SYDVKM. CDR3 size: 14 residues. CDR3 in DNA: TGTGCCAGCAGTTCGGGGGGAGTCAATCAGCCCCAGCATTTT. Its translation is CASSSGGVNQPQHF.

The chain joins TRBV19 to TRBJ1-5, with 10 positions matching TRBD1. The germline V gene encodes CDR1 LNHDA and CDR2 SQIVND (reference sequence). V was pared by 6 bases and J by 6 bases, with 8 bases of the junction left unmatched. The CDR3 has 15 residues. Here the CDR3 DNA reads TGTGCCAGTAGCAGGGACAGGGGACTGGGTCAGCCCCAGCATTTT. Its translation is CASSRDRGLGQPQHF.

The DNA for the CDR3 is TGTGCCAGCCAGCGGGGGGAGGGGGAGACCCAGTACTTC. Its translation is CASQRGEGETQYF. V usage is TRBV7-2 and J usage is TRBJ2-5; 9 positions match TRBD2. There are 13 residues in the CDR3. V lost 8 bases to trimming and J lost 5 bases; unmatched junction nucleotides: 6. The V gene's germline CDR1 is SGHTA and CDR2 FQGNSA. The entire variable domain, with the rest obtained from reference TRBV7-2 and TRBJ2-5, is as follows: GAGVSQSPSNKVTEKGKDVELRCDPISGHTALYWYRQSLGQGLEFLIYFQGNSAPDKSGLPSDRFSAERTGGSVSTLTIQRTQQEDSAVYLCASQRGEGETQYFGPGTRLLVL.

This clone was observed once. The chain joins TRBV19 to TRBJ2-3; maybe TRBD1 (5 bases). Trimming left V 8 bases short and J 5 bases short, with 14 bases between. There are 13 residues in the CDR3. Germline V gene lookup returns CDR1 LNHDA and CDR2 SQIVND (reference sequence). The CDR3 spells CASQTGTRDTQYF. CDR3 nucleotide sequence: TGTGCCAGTCAAACAGGTACGAGAGATACGCAGTATTTT.

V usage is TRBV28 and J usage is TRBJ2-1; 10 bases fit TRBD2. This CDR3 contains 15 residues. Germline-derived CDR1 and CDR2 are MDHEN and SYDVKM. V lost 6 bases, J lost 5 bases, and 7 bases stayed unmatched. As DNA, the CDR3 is TGTGCCAGCAGAGAAGCGGGGGGGCTGGACAATGAGCAGTTCTTC. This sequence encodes CASREAGGLDNEQFF.